The sequence of this TCR beta chain was determined in a study of early T cells in non-severe SARS-CoV-2 infection (dated by TCRdb to the early 2020s). In the study overall: Because TCR sequencing relied on bulk RNA taken from unsorted whole blood, pairing of alpha and beta chains was not possible. Broad study findings and their caveats: Matching against VDJdb was skewed toward anti-spike CD8 responses, likely underestimated virus-specific expansions, and missed private and CD4 specificities.

This clonotype occurred many times. This receptor's antigen is unknown. Base qualities are not at hand, and no much larger clone is one base apart. Library construction relied on 5' RACE. The instrument was a NextSeq 500. In the TCR library protocol, unique molecular identifiers were attached to individual cDNA molecules to correct for PCR bias and sequencing error. Both TCR alpha and beta chains were sequenced, and tight co-correlation was observed between alpha and beta sequence abundances in each sample. Per the authors' processing: Decombinator V4 was used to perform V gene, J gene and CDR3 annotation of TCR sequences. TCRs were defined as expanded if a significant change between any two time points was detected under a Poisson model with p below 0.0001. TCR abundances were normalised to the total number of TCRs sequenced per sample and were expressed as counts per million. TRAV1-2 paired with TRAJ12, TRAJ20 or TRAJ33 defined MAIT TCRs, while TRAV10 paired with TRAJ18 defined iNKT TCRs. VDJdb, accessed on 1 November 2021, was searched for TCRs annotated for CMV, EBV and SARS-CoV-2, and TCRs annotated for more than one antigen were excluded. In TCRdb, the public reads were trimmed at Q25 with fastp and aligned with MiXCR, with productive beta chains retained. Every distinct CDR3 protein forms one entry, paired with its most common genes and DNA. Clone size and V and J calls follow TCRdb, not the original study. In this sample the table shows about 18,000 distinct CDR3 sequences, 5.9% of which occur a single time. The ten largest clones add up to around 5.8% of the sample.

Taken from cysteine to phenylalanine, the CDR3 has 19 residues. The DNA shown is the 57-base CDR3, in frame from base 1. V lost 0 bases and J lost 4 bases; the stretch between them is 25 bases long. From a lookup of the germline V gene (reference sequence), CDR1 and CDR2 are DFQATT and SNEGSKA. A case-control design nested within a healthcare worker cohort in London, UK, was used, with weekly nasopharyngeal swab PCR tests and blood sampling performed. Healthcare workers were enrolled in the week of the UK lockdown, from 23 to 31 March 2020, and were followed every week for up to about 15 weeks. The sequencing input was whole blood. This receptor chain uses TRBV20-1 and TRBJ1-5, with the D segment identity uncertain. This clonotype originated in an adult who was a healthcare worker with PCR-confirmed SARS-CoV-2 infection or an uninfected control (not recorded which). The nucleotides read TGCAGTGCTAGAGATTTTCGCAGCTCCGGCCGGAGACCAAATCAGCCCCAGCATTTT. It codes for CSARDFRSSGRRPNQPQHF.